Below, one T cell receptor beta chain is given with its context. V was clipped by 6 bases and J by 3 bases; unmatched bases: 8. Germline CDR1 and CDR2: SGHRS and YFSETQ. The CDR3 is made up of 14 amino acids. Repertoires were generated with immunoSEQ multiplex PCR, while TCRdb's copy carries only in-frame clones and drops some. The sample has some 7,000 clones, around 85% seen once. The data are from a study of cytotoxic CD8 clonotypes in ibrutinib-treated CLL. The source was PBMCs, collected before ibrutinib treatment. The clonotype comes from a human donor with chronic lymphocytic leukemia. The rearrangement joins TRBV5-1 to TRBJ2-7; TRBD2 matches at 8 bases. In DNA, the CDR3 is TGCGCCAGCAACCCTAGCGGGCCACACTACGAGCAGTACTTC. Its protein is CASNPSGPHYEQYF.